The rows below give T cell receptor beta chains drawn from one sample of a study of shared clonotypes between healthy human individuals. Repertoires were generated with immunoSEQ multiplex PCR, while TCRdb's copy carries only in-frame clones and drops some. The sample has about 820,000 clones; over 90% are singletons. The source material was naive CD8+ T cells sorted from blood. The receptor set was obtained from a young man in good health. Each CDR3 is given with its conserved first and last residue. The D gene is left open where the match is weak. Where a row states a size, it is once, few, many or the class of an expanded clone; other rows omit it.

TRBV5-1	13	NA	NA	TRBJ2-3	TGCGCCAGCAGCGTGTATTCCACAGATACGCAGTATTTT	CASSVYSTDTQYF
TRBV19	11	NA	NA	TRBJ2-7	TGTGCCAGTATTCCCTCGAACGAGCAGTACTTC	CASIPSNEQYF
TRBV29-1	14	NA	TRBD1	TRBJ2-7	TGCAGCGTTGAAGGGCGGCAGGGGGCCTACGAGCAGTACTTC	CSVEGRQGAYEQYF
TRBV7-9	12	NA	NA	TRBJ1-1	TGTGCCAGCAGCTTAAAATCCACTGAAGCTTTCTTT	CASSLKSTEAFF
TRBV4-1	13	NA	NA	TRBJ2-7	TGCGCCAGCAGCCAAGTGCGGTCCTACGAGCAGTACTTC	CASSQVRSYEQYF
TRBV9	17	once	TRBD1	TRBJ1-2	TGTGCCAGCAGTGGACACCTGGGACAGGGGAGTACCTATGGCTACACCTTC	CASSGHLGQGSTYGYTF
TRBV6-6	15	once	NA	TRBJ1-1	TGTGCCAGCAGTTACTCAGAAGGGATGAACACTGAAGCTTTCTTT	CASSYSEGMNTEAFF
TRBV15	13	NA	NA	TRBJ2-1	TGTGCCACCAGCAGAGCCTACCGGGAGCTTCAGTTCTTC	CATSRAYRELQFF
TRBV6-1	17	NA	NA	TRBJ2-3	TGTGCCAGCAGTGAAGCAGAGTGGGCACAAAGCACAGATACGCAGTATTTT	CASSEAEWAQSTDTQYF
TRBV6-1	13	NA	NA	TRBJ2-7	TGTGCCACGGAGGGTGAGAGCTCCTACGAGCAGTACTTC	CATEGESSYEQYF
TRBV21-1	16	NA	NA	TRBJ2-5	TGTGCCAGCCCCTGTAAAGGGGTCGCGCGTAAAGAGACCCAGTACTTC	CASPCKGVARKETQYF
TRBV14	13	NA	TRBD2	TRBJ2-1	TGTGCCAGCAGCCGGACTAGCGGCAATGAGCAGTTCTTC	CASSRTSGNEQFF
TRBV7-3	17	NA	NA	TRBJ2-2	TGTGCCAGCAGCTTACTGGCTGCCCACGCGAACACCGGGGAGCTGTTTTTT	CASSLLAAHANTGELFF
TRBV2	16	NA	TRBD2	TRBJ2-3	TGTGCCAGAGAGGTTAGGGGACTAGCGACCACAGATACGCAGTATTTT	CAREVRGLATTDTQYF
TRBV30	13	NA	NA	TRBJ2-7	TGTGCCTGGAGTACAACAGACCCTTACGAGCAGTACTTC	CAWSTTDPYEQYF
TRBV11-2	15	NA	NA	TRBJ1-5	TGTGCCAGCAGCTTAGACTTACAGATGAATCAGCCCCAGCATTTT	CASSLDLQMNQPQHF
TRBV7-9	13	NA	NA	TRBJ2-1	TGTGCCAGCAGAGCGCCCGGAGGGAATGAGCAGTTCTTC	CASRAPGGNEQFF
TRBV1	14	NA	NA	TRBJ2-1	TGCACCAGCAGCCAAGGGAGCGGGAGTCATGAGCAGTTCTTC	CTSSQGSGSHEQFF
TRBV18	16	NA	NA	TRBJ1-4	TGTGCCAGCTCAAGGGCTCTAGCAGTCCCGGGGGAAAAACTGTTTTTT	CASSRALAVPGEKLFF
TRBV6-1	17	NA	NA	TRBJ2-1	TGTGCCAGCAGTGAAGCCCCTAGGGGAAGTTACTACAATGAGCAGTTCTTC	CASSEAPRGSYYNEQFF
TRBV4-1	16	NA	TRBD1	TRBJ2-7	TGCGCCAGCAGCGTGGAGGACAGGGTCGCCTCCTACGAGCAGTACTTC	CASSVEDRVASYEQYF
TRBV20-1	11	NA	TRBD1	TRBJ1-2	TGCAGTCAGGGGGGGACCTATGGCTACACCTTC	CSQGGTYGYTF
TRBV27	13	NA	NA	TRBJ2-4	TGTGCCAGCAGTTTAATAGCCAAAAACATTCAGTACTTC	CASSLIAKNIQYF
TRBV5-4	15	NA	NA	TRBJ2-7	TGTGCCAGCAGCTTGGAGGTAGCGCCTCCCTACGAGCAGTACTTC	CASSLEVAPPYEQYF
TRBV27	14	NA	NA	TRBJ2-7	TGTGCCAGCAGTTTGGGGAGGTCCTCCTACGAGCAGTACTTC	CASSLGRSSYEQYF
TRBV4-1	14	NA	TRBD2	TRBJ2-1	TGCGCCAGCAGCCAAGAGGGGGGGTACAATGAGCAGTTCTTC	CASSQEGGYNEQFF
TRBV11-2	18	NA	TRBD1	TRBJ2-1	TGTGCCAGCAGCTTAGTTTGGCCGGGACAGGGTCGTGGAAATGAGCAGTTCTTC	CASSLVWPGQGRGNEQFF
TRBV5-4	11	NA	TRBD2	TRBJ2-1	TGTGCCAGCAGGGAGGGAGGGAAGCAGTTCTTC	CASREGGKQFF
TRBV7-9	15	NA	NA	TRBJ1-2	TGTGCCAGCAGTTTTGTAGCGACCGCTAACTATGGCTACACCTTC	CASSFVATANYGYTF
TRBV10-1	16	once	TRBD2	TRBJ2-3	TGCGCCAGCAGTGACCTAAGGGGAGGGAGCGCAGATACGCAGTATTTT	CASSDLRGGSADTQYF
TRBV29-1	16	NA	TRBD2	TRBJ2-1	TGCAGCGTTGTAGGGACTAGGGGCAGCTCCTACAATGAGCAGTTCTTC	CSVVGTRGSSYNEQFF
TRBV7-8	18	NA	NA	TRBJ1-3	TGTGCCAGCAGCTTAGTTCTCCTTCCGACGGTAGAGGGAAACACCATATATTTT	CASSLVLLPTVEGNTIYF
TRBV15	13	few	NA	TRBJ2-5	TGTGCCACCAGCGGCGTAGGTGGGGAGACCCAGTACTTC	CATSGVGGETQYF
TRBV27	14	NA	NA	TRBJ1-1	TGTGCCAGCAGTTTATCCGGGGCGGGGACTGAAGCTTTCTTT	CASSLSGAGTEAFF
TRBV11-2	15	NA	NA	TRBJ2-7	TGTGCCAGCAGTCGCCGGGACGTTTTGTCGGGGGAGCAGTACTTC	CASSRRDVLSGEQYF
TRBV28	12	NA	NA	TRBJ2-7	TGTGCCAGCAGTCCCCCGGAGGCCGAGCAGTACTTC	CASSPPEAEQYF
TRBV6-5	14	NA	NA	TRBJ2-5	TGTGCCAGCAGTTACTCTCAGGGTACGGAGACCCAGTACTTC	CASSYSQGTETQYF
TRBV27	13	NA	TRBD2	TRBJ2-1	TGTGCCAGCAGCAGCGGGAGGGTAAATGAGCAGTTCTTC	CASSSGRVNEQFF
TRBV13	12	NA	NA	TRBJ2-1	TGTGCCAGCAGCTTAACCCGACTAGAGCAGTTCTTC	CASSLTRLEQFF
TRBV11-2	17	NA	NA	TRBJ2-2	TGTGCCAGCAGCTTATACCCGGACAGTTTGAACACCGGGGAGCTGTTTTTT	CASSLYPDSLNTGELFF
TRBV4-1	15	NA	TRBD1	TRBJ2-1	TGCGCCAGCAGCTCAACAGGGGTTGGATACAATGAGCAGTTCTTC	CASSSTGVGYNEQFF
TRBV7-2	16	NA	TRBD2	TRBJ2-1	TGTGCCAGCAGCCCAGACAAGCTAGCGGGAGTCAGTAAGCAGTTCTTC	CASSPDKLAGVSKQFF
TRBV27	13	once	NA	TRBJ2-7	TGTGCCAGCAGTTTAGGGCAGGGGTTCGAGCAGTACTTC	CASSLGQGFEQYF
TRBV11-2	17	few	NA	TRBJ2-2	TGTGCCAGCAGCCCCAGTCCCCTGGGTGTCGGCACCGGGGAGCTGTTTTTT	CASSPSPLGVGTGELFF
TRBV5-6	16	NA	TRBD1	TRBJ2-1	TGTGCCAGCAGCTGGACAGGGGTCCGTTCCTACAATGAGCAGTTCTTC	CASSWTGVRSYNEQFF
TRBV9	15	NA	TRBD2	TRBJ2-7	TGTGCCAGCAGCCCACCGGGACTAGCGGGACTCGAGCAGTACTTC	CASSPPGLAGLEQYF